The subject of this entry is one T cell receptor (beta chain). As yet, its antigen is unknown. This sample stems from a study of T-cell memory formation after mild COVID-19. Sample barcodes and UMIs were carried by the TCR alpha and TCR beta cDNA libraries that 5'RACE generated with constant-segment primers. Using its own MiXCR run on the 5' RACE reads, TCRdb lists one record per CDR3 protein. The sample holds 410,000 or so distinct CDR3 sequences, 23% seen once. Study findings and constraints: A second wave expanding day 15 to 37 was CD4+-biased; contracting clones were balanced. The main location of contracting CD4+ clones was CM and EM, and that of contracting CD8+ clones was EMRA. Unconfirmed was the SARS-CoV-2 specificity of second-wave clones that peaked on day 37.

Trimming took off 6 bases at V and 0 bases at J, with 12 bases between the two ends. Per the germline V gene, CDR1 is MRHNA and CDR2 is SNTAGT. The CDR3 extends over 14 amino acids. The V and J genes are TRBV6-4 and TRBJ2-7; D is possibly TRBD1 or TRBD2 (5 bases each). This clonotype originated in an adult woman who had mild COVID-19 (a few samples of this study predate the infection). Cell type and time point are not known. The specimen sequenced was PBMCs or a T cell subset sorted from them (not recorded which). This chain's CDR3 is CASSLRESSYEQYF. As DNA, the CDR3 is TGTGCCAGCAGCCTCAGGGAGAGCTCCTACGAGCAGTACTTC.